The 21 T cell receptor beta chains listed next were all sequenced from one sample in a study of shared clonotypes between healthy human individuals (dated by TCRdb to 2020 to 2022). Preparation of the library involved the immunoSEQ multiplex PCR assay. Drawn from immuneACCESS, this table holds only the in-frame rearrangements with V and J called that TCRdb kept. Clones are partly lost; checked studies trace under half to an unresolved V gene and leave the rest unexplained. A total of about 2 million clones appear in this sample, about 95% of them only once. The ten largest make up less than 1.5% of the sample. For the CD8 naive samples, CD45RO-negative cells were positively selected for CCR7, yielding a CD45RA+CCR7+ population from which TemRA cells were excluded. The sequencing sample was made of naive CD8+ T cells sorted from blood. In the paper's terms, the cell subset or site label means: CD45RA+CCR7+. The source is a man between 18 and 35 years old in good health.

The CDR3 protein is CASSLDPRLADKETQYF. CDR3 DNA: TGTGCCAGCAGCTTAGATCCCCGACTAGCGGATAAAGAGACCCAGTACTTC. The rearrangement uses TRBV11-2 and TRBJ2-5; 9 nucleotides align to TRBD2. The CDR3 extends over 17 amino acids. The germline V gene encodes CDR1 SGHAT and CDR2 FQNNGV. The J segment lost 3 bases and the V segment lost 0 bases, leaving 8 bases of the junction unmatched. The variable domain in full, with the rest retrieved from reference TRBV11-2 and TRBJ2-5, is EAGVAQSPRYKIIEKRQSVAFWCNPISGHATLYWYQQILGQGPKLLIQFQNNGVVDDSQLPKDRFSAERLKGVDSTLKIQPAKLEDSAVYLCASSLDPRLADKETQYFGPGTRLLVL.

The genes are TRBV28 and TRBJ2-3, with TRBD2 matching over 10 bases. V dropped 2 bases and J dropped 6; count of bases not matched to a gene: 5. The CDR3 covers 15 residues. The germline V gene has CDR1 MDHEN and CDR2 SYDVKM. The CDR3 loop is CASSLKRGGADTQYF. The CDR3 region has the DNA TGTGCCAGCAGTTTAAAGCGGGGGGGCGCGGATACGCAGTATTTT.

CDR3 sequence (DNA): TGCAGCGTTGAAGACACCGACTCCTACGAGCAGTACTTC. Its protein product is CSVEDTDSYEQYF. This chain joins TRBV29-1 and TRBJ2-7; no definite D call. Trimming left V 0 bases short and J 0 bases short, with 6 bases between. This CDR3 region has 13 residues. CDR1 is SQVTM and CDR2 is ANQGSEA in the germline V gene.

The genes are TRBV2 and TRBJ2-1, with TRBD2 matching 8 bases. The CDR3 sequence is 15 residues long. Germline V gives CDR1 SNHLY, CDR2 FYNNEI. J was trimmed by 1 base and V by 10 bases; bases with no gene match: 9. CDR3 sequence reads: CATLVSGSSYNEQFF. The CDR3 DNA is TGTGCCACCTTAGTCAGCGGGAGTTCCTACAATGAGCAGTTCTTC. The whole variable domain, remainder taken from reference TRBV2 and TRBJ2-1, is EPEVTQTPSHQVTQMGQEVILRCVPISNHLYFYWYRQILGQKVEFLVSFYNNEISEKSEIFDDQFSVERPDGSNFTLKIRSTKLEDSAMYFCATLVSGSSYNEQFFGPGTRLTVL.

V gene TRBV10-1 combines with J gene TRBJ2-3, with 10 bases identical to TRBD2. V lost 0 bases, J lost 4 bases, and 1 base stayed unmatched. The CDR3 sequence is 15 residues long. Per germline, CDR1 WNHNN and CDR2 SYGVQD (reference sequence). The CDR3 here is CASSESLAGADTQYF. For the CDR3, the DNA is TGCGCCAGCAGTGAGTCCCTAGCGGGGGCAGATACGCAGTATTTT.

Comment on this clone: Different DNA sequences within this sample yield the same CDR3. This sequence joins TRBV29-1 and TRBJ2-7, with 8 bases fitting TRBD2. The CDR3 sequence is 13 residues long. Unmatched junction bases numbered 4, after V lost 6 bases and J lost 0 bases. Looked up from germline, CDR1 is SQVTM and CDR2 is ANQGSEA. CDR3 bases: TGCAGCGTCCGGGGGGGAGGCTCCTACGAGCAGTACTTC. Its translation: CSVRGGGSYEQYF.

The J gene is TRBJ1-2, the V gene TRBV21-1. TRBV21-1 is designated a pseudogene. CDR3 length equals 14 residues. CDR3 amino acids: CASSKEASNYGYTF. CDR3 sequence (DNA): TGTGCCAGCAGCAAAGAAGCCAGCAACTATGGCTACACCTTC.

J is TRBJ2-7 and V is TRBV7-2; no definite D call. Trimming stripped 1 base from V and 2 bases from J, with 15 bases between. The CDR3 contains 16 residues. The germline V gene has CDR1 SGHTA and CDR2 FQGNSA. CDR3 loop: CASSLDPALEAYEQYF. The CDR3 nucleotides are TGTGCCAGCAGCTTAGACCCAGCCCTAGAGGCCTACGAGCAGTACTTC. Full variable domain (outside the CDR3, taken from reference TRBV7-2 and TRBJ2-7): GAGVSQSPSNKVTEKGKDVELRCDPISGHTALYWYRQSLGQGLEFLIYFQGNSAPDKSGLPSDRFSAERTGGSVSTLTIQRTQQEDSAVYLCASSLDPALEAYEQYFGPGTRLTVT.

This chain uses TRBV13 with TRBJ1-1, with TRBD1 matching 11 bases. There are 16 residues in the CDR3. The V gene end was trimmed by 4 bases and the J gene end by 6 bases; junction bases not matched to a gene: 10. Germline V gene sequence: CDR1 PRHDT, CDR2 FYEKMQ (reference sequence). DNA for the CDR3: TGTGCCAGCAGCTCCCGGGACAGGGGGTGGGGATCTGAAGCTTTCTTT. Amino acid sequence: CASSSRDRGWGSEAFF.

This clone was detected only once. This chain's CDR3 is CASSVASYDEQYF. In DNA form, the CDR3 reads TGTGCCAGCAGCGTAGCTAGTTATGACGAGCAGTACTTC. The chain uses TRBV9 and TRBJ2-7; D not certain. This CDR3 is 13 amino acids long. CDR1 and CDR2 (germline): SGDLS, YYNGEE. V was trimmed by 0 bases and J by 5 bases, leaving 9 bases between them. Complete variable domain (other parts from reference TRBV9 and TRBJ2-7): DSGVTQTPKHLITATGQRVTLRCSPRSGDLSVYWYQQSLDQGLQFLIQYYNGEERAKGNILERFSAQQFPDLHSELNLSSLELGDSALYFCASSVASYDEQYFGPGTRLTVT.

This clone was seen a few times. The genes are TRBV27 and TRBJ1-6; maybe TRBD1 (5 bases). In germline, CDR1 is MNHEY, CDR2 SMNVEV (reference sequence). The CDR3 sequence is 14 residues long. Trimming took 4 bases from V and 10 from J, leaving 14 bases between them. CDR3 bases: TGTGCCAGCAGTTCGGGGGGAAGCGGCTCACCCCTCCACTTT. This gives the protein CASSSGGSGSPLHF.

V is TRBV4-1 and J is TRBJ2-1, with D possibly TRBD1 on 5 matching bases. Deletions cut 1 base from V and 5 bases from J, with 9 bases between. The CDR3 length is 14 residues. CDR1 is MGHRA and CDR2 is YSYEKL in the germline V gene. As DNA, the CDR3 is TGCGCCAGCAGCCAAGGGTTACAGGACAATGAGCAGTTCTTC. This translates into CASSQGLQDNEQFF.

In the case of this clone: The sample holds other DNA sequences that translate to the same CDR3. V usage is TRBV19 and J usage is TRBJ2-5; D gene ambiguous. Germline-derived CDR1 and CDR2 are LNHDA and SQIVND (reference sequence). The CDR3 spans 13 residues. Trimming removed 4 bases at V and 3 bases at J, with 9 bases between. For the CDR3, the DNA is TGTGCCAGTAGTAAAGACGGCGAAGAGACCCAGTACTTC. As protein: CASSKDGEETQYF.

This chain joins TRBV27 and TRBJ1-6, with D possibly matching TRBD1 (6 bases). Trimming took 4 bases from V and 5 from J, leaving 6 bases between them. Per germline, CDR1 MNHEY and CDR2 SMNVEV (reference sequence). The CDR3 covers 13 residues. The CDR3 is CASSYRDNSPLHF. DNA of the CDR3: TGTGCCAGCAGTTACAGGGATAATTCACCCCTCCACTTT.

V and J are TRBV7-9 and TRBJ2-1; D gene uncertain. This CDR3 spans 12 amino acids. The germline gives CDR1 SEHNR, CDR2 FQNEAQ (reference sequence). With 6 bases removed from V and 14 bases from J, the gap between germline ends came to 17 bases. Here the CDR3 reads CASRRLELAEFF. The CDR3 coding sequence is TGTGCCAGCAGGAGACTGGAGCTCGCGGAGTTCTTC.

The genes are TRBV6-6 and TRBJ2-2; D uncertain. The germline V and J ends were trimmed by 2 bases and 1 base, with 5 bases remaining between them. The CDR3 is 14 residues long. The V gene's germline CDR1 is MNHNY and CDR2 SVGAGI (reference sequence). In DNA form, the CDR3 reads TGTGCCAGCAGTTACGGGTTGAACACCGGGGAGCTGTTTTTT. This encodes CASSYGLNTGELFF.

DNA for the CDR3: TGCGCCAGCAGCCTACCCCGGGACAGGGAGACTTTCTTT. Protein sequence: CASSLPRDRETFF. This chain links TRBV5-1 with TRBJ1-1; 9 bases map to TRBD1. CDR3 length equals 13 residues. Germline-derived CDR1 and CDR2 are SGHRS and YFSETQ. The ends lost 4 bases at V and 12 bases at J; junction bases unmatched: 10. The whole variable domain, remainder taken from reference TRBV5-1 and TRBJ1-1, is KAGVTQTPRYLIKTRGQQVTLSCSPISGHRSVSWYQQTPGQGLQFLFEYFSETQRNKGNFPGRFSGRQFSNSRSEMNVSTLELGDSALYLCASSLPRDRETFFGQGTRLTVV.

The rearrangement joins TRBV9 to TRBJ2-2, with 7 bases lining up with TRBD2. CDR3 length: 15 amino acids. J gave up 8 bases and V 4 bases, and 11 bases lay outside the gene matches. Looked up from germline, CDR1 is SGDLS and CDR2 is YYNGEE. This CDR3 is CASSPGGLISGELFF. CDR3 nucleotide sequence: TGTGCCAGCAGCCCGGGAGGACTAATCTCTGGGGAGCTGTTTTTT.

The chain joins TRBV30 to TRBJ2-5; 11 bases are shared with TRBD1. This CDR3 is built from 13 residues. The germline CDR1 and CDR2 sequences are GTSNPN and SVGIG (reference sequence). After removal of 1 base from V and 11 bases from J, the junction contained 6 bases not matched to a gene. The CDR3 sequence: CAWSGTGGTEQYF. CDR3 DNA: TGTGCCTGGAGTGGGACAGGGGGCACGGAGCAGTACTTC. Supplemented by reference TRBV30 and TRBJ2-5, the full variable domain reads SQTIHQWPATLVQPVGSPLSLECTVEGTSNPNLYWYRQAAGRGLQLLFYSVGIGQISSEVPQNLSASRPQDRQFILSSKKLLLSDSGFYLCAWSGTGGTEQYFGPGTRLLVL.

As regards this clone: Other DNA sequences of this sample code for an identical CDR3. This chain connects TRBV29-1 to TRBJ2-7, with 11 bases aligning to TRBD2. J gave up 3 bases and V 6 bases, and 4 bases lay outside the gene matches. This CDR3 has 13 amino acids. In germline, CDR1 is SQVTM, CDR2 ANQGSEA. The CDR3 protein is CSVEGLADYEQYF. For the CDR3, the DNA is TGCAGCGTCGAGGGACTAGCGGACTACGAGCAGTACTTC.

The chain carries TRBV27 and TRBJ2-1, with 7 bases identical to TRBD1. J lost 9 bases, V lost 5 bases, and 7 bases had no gene match. The CDR3 runs 13 residues. Germline CDR1 reads MNHEY; CDR2 reads SMNVEV (reference sequence). CDR3 DNA sequence: TGTGCCAGCAGTACCGACAGGGACCGTGAGCAGTTCTTC. Protein product: CASSTDRDREQFF.